The 30 T cell receptor beta chains in this list originate from one sample, sequenced in a study of post-analysis software for immune sequencing data. The authors incorporated unique molecular identifiers into the TCR beta cDNA libraries. TCRdb itself ran the PCR reads through MiXCR, one entry per CDR3 protein. Of about 430,000 distinct CDR3 sequences listed, over 30% were seen once; the top ten hold 7.6%. The antigens for these receptors are not known. Notes on the study in general: About 5 TRBV segments (TRBV5-6, TRBV5-1 and TRBV20-1 among them) occurred more frequently in patients than in controls.

The material sequenced was blood. These receptors all stem from a girl aged 2 to 9 with multiple sclerosis.

V and J are TRBV6-6 and TRBJ2-1; D is undetermined. Between the trimmed V and J ends, which lost 9 bases and 0 bases, there was a span of 15 bases. This CDR3 region has 15 residues. Germline V gene lookup returns CDR1 MNHNY and CDR2 SVGAGI (reference sequence). The CDR3 sequence is CASFSETSSYNEQFF. The CDR3 DNA follows: TGTGCCAGTTTTTCAGAAACGAGCTCCTACAATGAGCAGTTCTTC.

The rearrangement links TRBV28 to TRBJ1-6, with 7 bases aligning to TRBD1. V lost 8 bases and J lost 0; bases outside the gene matches: 10. The CDR3 has 17 residues. Germline CDR1 reads MDHEN; CDR2 reads SYDVKM. The CDR3 loop is CASLYGDSSSYNSPLHF. The CDR3 nucleotides read TGTGCCAGCCTATATGGGGACAGCAGCTCCTATAATTCACCCCTCCACTTT.

Only a few counts were recorded for this clonotype. The J gene is TRBJ2-5, the V gene TRBV28, with TRBD1 identical over 11 bases. The CDR3 is 14 amino acids. V gave up 4 bases and J gave up 6 bases; unmatched junction bases: 4. Germline CDR1 reads MDHEN; CDR2 reads SYDVKM. For the CDR3, the DNA is TGTGCCAGCAGTTGGACAGGGGGCCGCAAGACCCAGTACTTC. Its protein product is CASSWTGGRKTQYF.

A few counts support this clonotype. The chain combines TRBV7-3 with TRBJ1-2, with 10 nucleotides matching TRBD1. The CDR3 is 13 amino acids. The germline V gene encodes CDR1 SGHTA and CDR2 FQGTGA. The ends lost 8 bases at V and 8 bases at J; junction bases unmatched: 8. The CDR3 region has the DNA TGTGCCAGCCCGGACAGGGGGATTAACGGCTACACCTTC. Protein: CASPDRGINGYTF. The entire variable domain, with the rest obtained from reference TRBV7-3 and TRBJ1-2, is as follows: GAGVSQTPSNKVTEKGKYVELRCDPISGHTALYWYRQSLGQGPEFLIYFQGTGAADDSGLPNDRFFAVRPEGSVSTLKIQRTERGDSAVYLCASPDRGINGYTFGSGTRLTVV.

This chain connects TRBV7-8 to TRBJ2-7; the D call may be TRBD1 or TRBD2 (5 bases each). CDR1 is SGHVS, CDR2 FQNEAQ, per germline. V shed 2 bases and J shed 0 bases, with 11 bases lying between them. The CDR3 totals 15 residues. This CDR3 reads CASSLRAGTSYEQYF. The CDR3 nucleotides are TGTGCCAGCAGCTTACGGGCAGGGACCTCCTACGAGCAGTACTTC.

This clonotype was counted only a few times. The chain couples TRBV20-1 to TRBJ2-7, with no clear D. Germline V gene data show CDR1 as DFQATT and CDR2 as SNEGSKA (reference sequence). V was cut by 0 bases and J by 3 bases, with 12 bases left in between. There are 14 residues in the CDR3. The CDR3 DNA follows: TGCAGTGCTAGAGATGGCCGGCAGGTCTACGAGCAGTACTTC. Translated: CSARDGRQVYEQYF.

The chain links TRBV3-1 to TRBJ2-6, with D unclear. The CDR3 sequence is 16 residues long. V lost 2 bases to trimming and J lost 1 base, with 9 bases between them. From germline, CDR1 is LGHDT and CDR2 YNNKEL (reference sequence). As DNA, the CDR3 is TGTGCCAGCAGCCAAAATACCGGATCTGGGGCCAACGTCCTGACTTTC. This sequence encodes CASSQNTGSGANVLTF.

This chain uses TRBV3-1 with TRBJ1-1; a weak D match, TRBD1 (5 bases). The CDR3 totals 14 residues. Per germline, CDR1 LGHDT and CDR2 YNNKEL (reference sequence). V dropped 1 base and J dropped 5 bases, with 11 bases sitting between them. CDR3 sequence: CASSQVQGITEAFF. The CDR3 DNA reads as TGTGCCAGCAGCCAAGTTCAGGGAATAACTGAAGCTTTCTTT.

The chain carries TRBV6-5 and TRBJ2-7; TRBD1 might be the D (6 bases). Trimming shortened V by 5 bases and J by 2 bases, and 10 bases separated the two germline ends. This CDR3 is 13 amino acids long. The germline V gene has CDR1 MNHEY and CDR2 SVGAGI. This CDR3 is CASSRDITYEQYF. The CDR3 region has the DNA TGTGCCAGCAGTCGGGACATAACCTACGAGCAGTACTTC.

This clonotype was detected many times. J is TRBJ2-1 and V is TRBV7-3; 8 bases map to TRBD2. In germline, CDR1 is SGHTA, CDR2 FQGTGA. With 2 bases clipped from V and 6 bases from J, the junction kept 0 bases outside the gene matches. The CDR3 extends over 13 amino acids. CDR3 in DNA: TGTGCCAGCAGCTTAGGGACTAGCAATGAGCAGTTCTTC. This encodes CASSLGTSNEQFF.

The V gene is TRBV7-3, the J gene TRBJ1-5; D unclear. The CDR3 runs 16 residues. The V gene lost 2 bases and the J gene lost 3 bases, with 14 bases spanning the gap. Germline V gene data show CDR1 as SGHTA and CDR2 as FQGTGA. The CDR3 DNA is TGTGCCAGCAGCTTAGACTATTCAGGATTCAATCAGCCCCAGCATTTT. It translates to CASSLDYSGFNQPQHF.

This clonotype has only a few counts. V gene TRBV20-1 combines with J gene TRBJ2-1, with 10 bases matching TRBD1. Germline CDR1 DFQATT, CDR2 SNEGSKA (reference sequence). The CDR3 has 14 residues. V was clipped by 3 bases and J by 6 bases; unmatched bases: 5. CDR3 sequence: CSARRTGGLNEQFF. The CDR3 nucleotides are TGCAGTGCTAGGAGGACAGGGGGGCTCAATGAGCAGTTCTTC.

The rearrangement joins TRBV20-1 to TRBJ1-4; TRBD1 matches 7 bases. The V gene end was trimmed by 6 bases and the J gene end by 4 bases; junction bases not matched to a gene: 8. The CDR3 contains 14 residues. CDR1 is DFQATT and CDR2 is SNEGSKA in the germline V gene (reference sequence). The CDR3 DNA reads as TGCAGTGCCAGGGGGTTTAGGGTTAATGAAAAACTGTTTTTT. It specifies CSARGFRVNEKLFF.

This clonotype was seen a handful of times. The V gene is TRBV5-1, the J gene TRBJ2-7; 7 nucleotides agree with TRBD1. The germline V gene encodes CDR1 SGHRS and CDR2 YFSETQ. V lost 5 bases, J lost 1 base, and 9 bases stayed unmatched. The CDR3 contains 15 residues. This CDR3 is CASSLDRAASYEQYF. DNA for the CDR3: TGCGCCAGCAGTCTTGACAGGGCCGCATCCTACGAGCAGTACTTC.

The gene calls are TRBV5-6 and TRBJ2-5; TRBD1 might be the D (6 bases). CDR1 and CDR2 from the germline V gene are SGHDT and YYEEEE. The CDR3 covers 14 residues. V lost 1 base and J lost 5, with 12 bases in between. CDR3 nucleotides: TGTGCCAGCAGCTTGTGGGGGCTAGGGGAGACCCAGTACTTC. Amino acids: CASSLWGLGETQYF.

The chain uses TRBV2 and TRBJ2-7, with 15 bases aligning to TRBD2. J was trimmed by 1 base and V by 9 bases; bases with no gene match: 10. CDR3 length: 17 residues. From germline, CDR1 is SNHLY and CDR2 FYNNEI. The CDR3 loop reads CASGGGLAGGPSYEQYF. As DNA, the CDR3 is TGTGCCAGTGGGGGGGGACTAGCGGGGGGACCTTCCTACGAGCAGTACTTC.

This clonotype was seen once. The chain employs TRBV7-3 and TRBJ1-6; 7 bases match TRBD1. V trimming: 4 bases; J trimming: 10 bases; junction bases outside the gene matches: 10. The CDR3 contains 15 residues. CDR1 and CDR2 from the germline V gene are SGHTA and FQGTGA. Here the CDR3 reads CASSSQTGERSPLHF. The CDR3 coding sequence is TGTGCCAGCAGCTCCCAAACAGGGGAAAGGTCACCCCTCCACTTT. The variable domain in full, with the rest retrieved from reference TRBV7-3 and TRBJ1-6, is GAGVSQTPSNKVTEKGKYVELRCDPISGHTALYWYRQSLGQGPEFLIYFQGTGAADDSGLPNDRFFAVRPEGSVSTLKIQRTERGDSAVYLCASSSQTGERSPLHFGNGTRLTVT.

In its sample, this clonotype was seen a few times. This chain connects TRBV10-3 to TRBJ2-7; D is ambiguous. V was pared by 5 bases and J by 0 bases, with 5 bases between. CDR3 size: 12 residues. CDR1 ENHRY and CDR2 SYGVKD come from the germline V gene. CDR3 nucleotides: TGTGCCATCAGTTCGAGCTCCTACGAGCAGTACTTC. Protein product: CAISSSSYEQYF.

The chain joins TRBV4-1 to TRBJ1-2; 10 nucleotides agree with TRBD1. The CDR3 has 16 amino acids. V lost 1 base and J lost 8; bases outside the gene matches: 10. CDR1 is MGHRA, CDR2 YSYEKL, per germline. CDR3 coding DNA: TGCGCCAGCAGCCAAGCCCCCTCGGACAGGGGGTACGGCTACACCTTC. Translation gives CASSQAPSDRGYGYTF.

This chain joins TRBV18 and TRBJ2-3; unclear D gene. Germline loops: CDR1 KGHSH, CDR2 LQKENI. The V end lost 0 bases, the J end lost 6 bases, and 7 bases lay between the germline ends. This CDR3 spans 13 amino acids. The CDR3, as DNA: TGTGCCAGCTCACCACCGATTGTGGATACGCAGTATTTT. Its translation is CASSPPIVDTQYF.

The rearrangement uses TRBV12-3 or TRBV12-4 and TRBJ2-1; D remains unclear. The CDR3 runs to 14 residues. Trimming took off 3 bases at V and 2 bases at J, with 8 bases between the two ends. CDR3 region: CASSFLVTYNEQFF. CDR3 bases: TGTGCCAGCAGTTTCTTGGTGACCTACAATGAGCAGTTCTTC.

The CDR3 is CASGSGAADYGYTF. CDR3 in DNA: TGCGCCAGCGGATCGGGGGCCGCAGACTATGGCTACACCTTC. This chain links TRBV5-1 with TRBJ1-2, with D possibly matching TRBD1 (6 bases). Germline V CDR1 and CDR2: SGHRS, YFSETQ. V lost 7 bases and J lost 3, with 16 bases in between. The CDR3 runs to 14 residues.

Details on this clonotype: An end of the junction does not agree with germline; a read error may underlie this. J is TRBJ1-2 and V is TRBV6-5; D gene unclear. The CDR3 contains 13 residues. Germline loops: CDR1 MNHEY, CDR2 SVGAGI. The CDR3 DNA reads as TGTGCCAACAGTTACGGCCAGGAAGTCGACTACACCTTC. It codes for CANSYGQEVDYTF.

This clonotype appeared a few times. The chain recombines TRBV15 with TRBJ2-7; D is ambiguous. The V end was cut by 0 bases, the J end by 0 bases, with 12 bases between. This CDR3 is 16 amino acids long. In germline, CDR1 is LNHNV, CDR2 YYDKDF (reference sequence). CDR3 protein: CATSRDGPSPSYEQYF. In DNA, the CDR3 is TGTGCCACCAGCAGAGATGGCCCCTCGCCCTCCTACGAGCAGTACTTC.

This clonotype was observed a few times. The J gene is TRBJ2-7, the V gene TRBV6-5; TRBD1 agrees at 10 bases. The CDR3 spans 15 residues. The V gene end was trimmed by 6 bases and the J gene end by 5 bases; junction bases not matched to a gene: 10. CDR1 and CDR2 (germline): MNHEY, SVGAGI. The CDR3 DNA reads as TGTGCCAGCAGAAGATCCGGGACAGGGGTTAACGAGCAGTACTTC. This gives the protein CASRRSGTGVNEQYF.

This clonotype was counted a few times. The chain couples TRBV12-3 or TRBV12-4 to TRBJ1-6; tentative D call: TRBD1 (5 bases). Trimming removed 7 bases from V and 0 bases from J, with 10 bases in between. The CDR3 runs to 15 residues. In nucleotides, the CDR3 is TGTGCCAGCACACAGGCGAGCTCCTATAATTCACCCCTCCACTTT. This gives the protein CASTQASSYNSPLHF.

The chain couples TRBV18 to TRBJ2-1; possible D gene TRBD2, 6 bases. The germline CDR1 and CDR2 sequences are KGHSH and LQKENI. The V and J ends lost 3 bases and 6 bases respectively, with 15 bases between them. This CDR3 comprises 15 residues. The CDR3 nucleotides are TGTGCCAGCTCACCGGAACGACTAGTCGGCAATGAGCAGTTCTTC. This encodes CASSPERLVGNEQFF.

In its sample, this clonotype was seen a few times. This sequence joins TRBV20-1 and TRBJ1-6; a weak D match, TRBD1 (6 bases). The CDR3 sequence is 14 residues long. The germline V and J ends were trimmed by 5 bases and 6 bases, with 14 bases remaining between them. The V gene's germline CDR1 is DFQATT and CDR2 SNEGSKA (reference sequence). The chain's CDR3 is CSAFVRTVNSPLHF. CDR3 sequence (DNA): TGCAGTGCTTTCGTCCGGACAGTTAATTCACCCCTCCACTTT.

This clonotype was found many times. This chain uses TRBV7-3 with TRBJ1-1; D unclear. The CDR3 is 13 amino acids. Germline assignment: CDR1 SGHTA and CDR2 FQGTGA. V lost 3 bases and J lost 0, with 5 bases in between. The DNA for the CDR3 is TGTGCCAGCAGCTTCTCTCTGAACACTGAAGCTTTCTTT. This encodes CASSFSLNTEAFF.

This clonotype was observed a few times. V usage is TRBV5-1 and J usage is TRBJ2-7; D possibly corresponds to TRBD2 (5 bases). The CDR3 consists of 12 residues. V lost 7 bases and J 1 base, leaving 9 bases between the germline ends. Germline V CDR1 and CDR2: SGHRS, YFSETQ. The DNA of the CDR3 is TGCGCCAGCCATGCGGGTTCCTACGAGCAGTACTTC. It codes for CASHAGSYEQYF.